The 14 T cell receptor beta chains below come from one sample, sequenced in a study of OX40 agonist ivuxolimab in advanced cancers. Some clones are missing from TCRdb's copy, which holds only in-frame ones; the method was immunoSEQ multiplex PCR. The data show over 5,500 clones, with less than 70% seen just once and 30% to 45% held by the top ten. The sequenced sample was CD4+ or CD8+ T cells sorted from blood, obtained in a trial of the OX40 agonist ivuxolimab. Receptor source: an adult with an advanced solid tumor such as melanoma, head and neck, liver or kidney cancer.

The chain has TRBV6-6 and TRBJ2-5; 7 bases match TRBD2. After removal of 7 bases from V and 2 bases from J, the junction contained 4 bases not matched to a gene. The germline V gene has CDR1 MNHNY and CDR2 SVGAGI (reference sequence). CDR3 length equals 13 residues. CDR3 nucleotides: TGTGCCAGCACCCTGGGAGGGCAAGAGACCCAGTACTTC. Translated: CASTLGGQETQYF.

V is TRBV28 and J is TRBJ2-7; possible D gene TRBD2, 5 bases. The germline V gene has CDR1 MDHEN and CDR2 SYDVKM. This CDR3 is 13 amino acids long. Trimming took off 7 bases at V and 6 bases at J, with 16 bases between the two ends. The CDR3: CASTWPLAGEQYF. The CDR3 coding sequence is TGTGCCAGCACCTGGCCTCTGGCGGGCGAGCAGTACTTC.

Judged by abundance, this clone is large (0.1 to 1%). The chain is built from TRBV27 and TRBJ2-7; D perhaps matches TRBD1 (5 bases). V dropped 1 base and J dropped 4 bases, with 11 bases sitting between them. Germline V gene lookup returns CDR1 MNHEY and CDR2 SMNVEV (reference sequence). The CDR3 covers 14 residues. The CDR3 bases are TGTGCCAGCAGTTTATGGCAGGGTGGTTACGAGCAGTACTTC. As protein: CASSLWQGGYEQYF.

This chain joins TRBV28 and TRBJ2-7; 9 positions match TRBD1. Looked up from germline, CDR1 is MDHEN and CDR2 is SYDVKM. J was trimmed by 3 bases and V by 7 bases; bases with no gene match: 7. The CDR3 totals 14 residues. In nucleotides, the CDR3 is TGTGCCAGCACCCTGGGGACAGGGAACTACGAGCAGTACTTC. Its translation is CASTLGTGNYEQYF.

This rearrangement joins TRBV5-4 to TRBJ2-3; 9 bases are shared with TRBD1. The CDR3 runs to 17 residues. Germline V CDR1 and CDR2: SGHNT, YYREEE (reference sequence). Trimming at V came to 1 base and at J to 2 bases, leaving 8 bases not matched to a gene. The DNA for the CDR3 is TGTGCCAGCAGCTTGCCATCCGGGACAGGGTACACAGATACGCAGTATTTT. Amino acids: CASSLPSGTGYTDTQYF.

In this sample, this clone turned up a few times. The genes are TRBV28 and TRBJ1-2; D uncertain. The CDR3 sequence is 13 residues long. Germline CDR1 reads MDHEN; CDR2 reads SYDVKM. V lost 2 bases to trimming and J lost 4 bases, with 8 bases between them. DNA of the CDR3: TGTGCCAGCAGTTTAAAGTCCCCCTATGGCTACACCTTC. Protein sequence: CASSLKSPYGYTF.

The chain links TRBV27 to TRBJ2-3; the D is unclear. There are 13 residues in the CDR3. Trimming took 0 bases from V and 4 from J, leaving 5 bases between them. Germline V gives CDR1 MNHEY, CDR2 SMNVEV (reference sequence). The CDR3 loop reads CASSLSFPDTQYF. In DNA form, the CDR3 reads TGTGCCAGCAGTTTATCGTTCCCAGATACGCAGTATTTT.

The chain carries TRBV7-9 and TRBJ1-4; D not resolved. In germline, CDR1 is SEHNR, CDR2 FQNEAQ (reference sequence). This CDR3 has 15 residues. Trimming pared 1 base from V and 5 bases from J, leaving 11 bases between. For the CDR3, the DNA is TGTGCCAGCAGCTTAGTGCTAGCGGCGAATGAAAAACTGTTTTTT. Translating it yields CASSLVLAANEKLFF.

The chain recombines TRBV6-6 with TRBJ1-5, with a weak D call TRBD1 (5 bases). Trimming took off 6 bases at V and 8 bases at J, with 11 bases between the two ends. The CDR3 extends over 12 amino acids. The germline V gene has CDR1 MNHNY and CDR2 SVGAGI (reference sequence). For the CDR3, the DNA is TGTGCCAGCAGCGGCGGGGGGAAGCCCCAGCATTTT. It specifies CASSGGGKPQHF.

The J gene is TRBJ2-5, the V gene TRBV9; TRBD1 or TRBD2 may be the D gene (6 bases each). CDR1 and CDR2 from the germline V gene are SGDLS and YYNGEE. The CDR3 length is 14 residues. V was pared by 0 bases and J by 3 bases, with 9 bases between. CDR3 in amino acids: CASSVGGAKETQYF. Written as DNA, the CDR3 is TGTGCCAGCAGCGTAGGGGGGGCCAAAGAGACCCAGTACTTC.

CDR3 DNA sequence: TGCGCCAGCAGCTGGGGGGACGCTCCCTACGAGCAGTACTTC. Translating gives CASSWGDAPYEQYF. The V call is TRBV5-1, the J call TRBJ2-7; perhaps TRBD2 as D (6 bases). The CDR3 is 14 residues long. V dropped 3 bases and J dropped 2 bases, with 12 bases sitting between them. Germline V lookup: CDR1 SGHRS, CDR2 YFSETQ.

In this sample, this clone turned up a few times. The V gene is TRBV13, the J gene TRBJ2-1, with TRBD1 matching over 11 bases. This CDR3 region has 15 residues. V trimming: 5 bases; J trimming: 6 bases; junction bases outside the gene matches: 6. Looked up from germline, CDR1 is PRHDT and CDR2 is FYEKMQ (reference sequence). The CDR3 bases are TGTGCCAGCAGCCTCACCGGGACAGGGGGCAATGAGCAGTTCTTC. Residues: CASSLTGTGGNEQFF.

V and J are TRBV30 and TRBJ1-3; no definite D call. The CDR3 length is 20 residues. Germline assignment: CDR1 GTSNPN and CDR2 SVGIG (reference sequence). V was clipped by 5 bases and J by 2 bases, with 31 bases between them. CDR3 in amino acids: CAWPRAGQETRQYAGNTIYF. In DNA, the CDR3 is TGTGCCTGGCCCCGAGCGGGCCAGGAAACTCGGCAGTATGCTGGAAACACCATATATTTT.

The V and J genes are TRBV6-1 and TRBJ2-3; a possible D gene is TRBD2 (6 bases). Trimming pared 2 bases from V and 12 bases from J, leaving 15 bases between. The germline V gene encodes CDR1 MNHNS and CDR2 SASEGT. The CDR3 runs to 13 residues. The CDR3 DNA reads as TGTGCCAGCAGTGAACTTGCACTAGCAACACAGTATTTT. Translation gives CASSELALATQYF.